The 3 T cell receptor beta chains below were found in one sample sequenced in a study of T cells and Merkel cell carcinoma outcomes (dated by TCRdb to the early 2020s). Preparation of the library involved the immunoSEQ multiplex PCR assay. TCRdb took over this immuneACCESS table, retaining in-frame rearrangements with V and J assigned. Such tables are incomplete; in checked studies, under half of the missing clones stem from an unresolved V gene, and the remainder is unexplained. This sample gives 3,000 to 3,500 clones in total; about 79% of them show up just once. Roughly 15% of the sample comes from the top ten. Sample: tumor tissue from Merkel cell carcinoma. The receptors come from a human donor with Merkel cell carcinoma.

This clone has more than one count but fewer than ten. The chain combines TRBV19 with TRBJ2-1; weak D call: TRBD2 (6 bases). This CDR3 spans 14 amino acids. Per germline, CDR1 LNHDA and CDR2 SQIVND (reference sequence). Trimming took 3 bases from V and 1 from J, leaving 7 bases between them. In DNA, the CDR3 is TGTGCCAGTAGTATGCGGGGATCCTACAATGAGCAGTTCTTC. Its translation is CASSMRGSYNEQFF.

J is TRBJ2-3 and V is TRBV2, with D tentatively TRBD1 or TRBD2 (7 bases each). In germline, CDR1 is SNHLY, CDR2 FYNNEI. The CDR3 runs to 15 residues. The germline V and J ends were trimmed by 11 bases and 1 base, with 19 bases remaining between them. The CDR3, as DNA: TGTGCCTCAGGGGGGGCCGTGGGTGGCACAGATACGCAGTATTTT. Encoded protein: CASGGAVGGTDTQYF.

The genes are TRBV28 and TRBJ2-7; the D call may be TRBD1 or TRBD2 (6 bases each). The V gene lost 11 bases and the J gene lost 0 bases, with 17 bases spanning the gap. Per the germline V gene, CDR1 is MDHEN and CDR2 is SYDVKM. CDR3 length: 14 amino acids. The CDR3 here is CASQGLRSSYEQYF. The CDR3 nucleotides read TGTGCCTCACAGGGACTGAGGAGCTCCTACGAGCAGTACTTC. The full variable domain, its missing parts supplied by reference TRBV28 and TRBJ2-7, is DVKVTQSSRYLVKRTGEKVFLECVQDMDHENMFWYRQDPGLGLRLIYFSYDVKMKEKGDIPEGYSVSREKKERFSLILESASTNQTSMYLCASQGLRSSYEQYFGPGTRLTVT.